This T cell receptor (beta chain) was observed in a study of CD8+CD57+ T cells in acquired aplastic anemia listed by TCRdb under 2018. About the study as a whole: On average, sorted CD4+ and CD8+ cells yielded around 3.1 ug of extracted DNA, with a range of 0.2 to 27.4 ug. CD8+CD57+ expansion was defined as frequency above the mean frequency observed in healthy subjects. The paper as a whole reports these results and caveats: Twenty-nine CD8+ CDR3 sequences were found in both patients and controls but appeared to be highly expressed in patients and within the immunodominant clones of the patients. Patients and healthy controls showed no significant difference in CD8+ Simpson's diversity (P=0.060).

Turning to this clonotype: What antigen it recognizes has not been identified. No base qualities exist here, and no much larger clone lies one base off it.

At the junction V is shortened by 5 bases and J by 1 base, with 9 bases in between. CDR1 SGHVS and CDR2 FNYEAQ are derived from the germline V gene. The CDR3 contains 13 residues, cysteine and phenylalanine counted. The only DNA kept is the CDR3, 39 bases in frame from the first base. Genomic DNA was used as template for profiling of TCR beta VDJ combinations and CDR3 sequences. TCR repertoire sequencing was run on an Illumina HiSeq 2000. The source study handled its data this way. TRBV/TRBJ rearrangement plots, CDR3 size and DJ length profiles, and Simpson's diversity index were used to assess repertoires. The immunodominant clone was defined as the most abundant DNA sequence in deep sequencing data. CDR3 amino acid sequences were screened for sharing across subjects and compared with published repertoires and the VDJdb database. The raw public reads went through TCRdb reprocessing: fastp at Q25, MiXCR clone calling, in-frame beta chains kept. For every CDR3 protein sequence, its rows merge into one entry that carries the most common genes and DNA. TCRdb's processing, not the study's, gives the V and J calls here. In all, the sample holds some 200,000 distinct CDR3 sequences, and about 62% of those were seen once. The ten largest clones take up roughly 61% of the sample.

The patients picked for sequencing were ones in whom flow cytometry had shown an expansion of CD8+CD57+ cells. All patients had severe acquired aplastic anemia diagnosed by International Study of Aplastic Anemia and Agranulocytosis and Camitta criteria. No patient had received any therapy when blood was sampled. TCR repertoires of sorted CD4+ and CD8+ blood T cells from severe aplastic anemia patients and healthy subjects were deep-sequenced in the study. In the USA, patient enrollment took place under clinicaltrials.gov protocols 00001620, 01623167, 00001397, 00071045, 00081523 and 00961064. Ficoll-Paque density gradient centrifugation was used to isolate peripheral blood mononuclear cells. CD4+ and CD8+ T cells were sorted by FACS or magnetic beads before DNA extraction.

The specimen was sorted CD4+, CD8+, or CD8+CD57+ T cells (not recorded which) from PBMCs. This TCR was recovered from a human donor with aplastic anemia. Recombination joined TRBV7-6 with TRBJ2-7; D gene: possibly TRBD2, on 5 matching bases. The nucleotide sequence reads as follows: TGTGCCAGCAGCCCCGCGGGTTCCTACGAGCAGTACTTC. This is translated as CASSPAGSYEQYF.